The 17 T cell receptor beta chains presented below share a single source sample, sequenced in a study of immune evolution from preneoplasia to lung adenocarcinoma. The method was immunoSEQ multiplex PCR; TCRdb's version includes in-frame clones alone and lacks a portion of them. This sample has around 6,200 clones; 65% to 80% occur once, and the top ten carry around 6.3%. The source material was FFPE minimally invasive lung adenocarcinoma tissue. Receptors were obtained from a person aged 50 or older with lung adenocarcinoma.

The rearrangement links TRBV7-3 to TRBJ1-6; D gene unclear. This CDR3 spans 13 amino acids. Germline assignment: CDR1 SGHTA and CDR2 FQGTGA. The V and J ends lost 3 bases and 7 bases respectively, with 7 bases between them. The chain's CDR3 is CASSLGSNSPLHF. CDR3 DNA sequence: TGTGCCAGCAGCTTGGGATCCAATTCACCCCTCCACTTT.

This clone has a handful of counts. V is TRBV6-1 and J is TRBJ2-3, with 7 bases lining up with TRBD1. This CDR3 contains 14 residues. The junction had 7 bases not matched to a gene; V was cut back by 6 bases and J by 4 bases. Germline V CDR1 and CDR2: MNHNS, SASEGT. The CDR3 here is CASSRRTGPDTQYF. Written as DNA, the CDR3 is TGTGCCAGCAGCCGAAGGACAGGACCAGATACGCAGTATTTT.

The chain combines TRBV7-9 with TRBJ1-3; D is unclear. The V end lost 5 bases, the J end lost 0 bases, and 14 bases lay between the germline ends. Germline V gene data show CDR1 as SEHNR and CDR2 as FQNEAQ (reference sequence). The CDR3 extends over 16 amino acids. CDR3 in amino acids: CASSPGRATSGNTIYF. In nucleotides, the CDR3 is TGTGCCAGCAGCCCGGGGAGGGCCACCTCTGGAAACACCATATATTTT.

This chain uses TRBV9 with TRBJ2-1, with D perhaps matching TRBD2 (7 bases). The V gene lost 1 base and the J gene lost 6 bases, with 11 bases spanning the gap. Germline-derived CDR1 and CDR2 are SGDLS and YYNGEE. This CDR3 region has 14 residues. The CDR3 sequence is CASSVLGGANEQFF. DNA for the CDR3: TGTGCCAGCAGCGTATTGGGGGGGGCCAATGAGCAGTTCTTC.

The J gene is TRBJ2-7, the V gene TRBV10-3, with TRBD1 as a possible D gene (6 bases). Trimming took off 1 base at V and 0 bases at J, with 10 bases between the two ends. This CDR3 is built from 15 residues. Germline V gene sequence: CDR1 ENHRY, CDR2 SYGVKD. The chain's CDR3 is CAISEFQGPSYEQYF. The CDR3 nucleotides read TGTGCCATCAGTGAGTTCCAGGGGCCCTCCTACGAGCAGTACTTC.

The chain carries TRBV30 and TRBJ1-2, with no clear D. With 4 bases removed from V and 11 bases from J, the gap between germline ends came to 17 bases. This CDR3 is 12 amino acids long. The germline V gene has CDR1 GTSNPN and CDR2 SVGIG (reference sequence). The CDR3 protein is CAWTLDLLEYTF. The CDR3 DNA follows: TGTGCCTGGACCCTCGACCTGTTAGAGTACACCTTC.

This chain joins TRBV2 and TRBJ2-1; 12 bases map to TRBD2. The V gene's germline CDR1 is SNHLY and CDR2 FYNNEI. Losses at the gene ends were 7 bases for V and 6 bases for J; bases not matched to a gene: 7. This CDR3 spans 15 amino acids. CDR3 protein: CASTSGTSGFNEQFF. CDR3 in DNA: TGTGCCAGCACCTCTGGGACTAGCGGGTTCAATGAGCAGTTCTTC.

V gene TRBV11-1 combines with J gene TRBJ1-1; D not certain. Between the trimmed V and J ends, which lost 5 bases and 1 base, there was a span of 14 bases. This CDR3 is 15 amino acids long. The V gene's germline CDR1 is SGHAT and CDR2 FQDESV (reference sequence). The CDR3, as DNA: TGTGCCAGCAGCGCCCAATCAGGAGCGAACACTGAAGCTTTCTTT. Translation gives CASSAQSGANTEAFF. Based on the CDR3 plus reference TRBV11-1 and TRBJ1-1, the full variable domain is EAEVAQSPRYKITEKSQAVAFWCDPISGHATLYWYRQILGQGPELLVQFQDESVVDDSQLPKDRFSAERLKGVDSTLKIQPAELGDSAMYLCASSAQSGANTEAFFGQGTRLTVV.

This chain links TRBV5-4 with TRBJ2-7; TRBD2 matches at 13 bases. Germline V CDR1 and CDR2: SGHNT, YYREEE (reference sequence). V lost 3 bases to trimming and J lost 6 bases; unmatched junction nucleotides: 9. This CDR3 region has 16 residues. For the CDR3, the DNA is TGTGCCAGCAGCTCGACGACTAGCGGGAGGCGGAGCGAGCAGTACTTC. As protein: CASSSTTSGRRSEQYF. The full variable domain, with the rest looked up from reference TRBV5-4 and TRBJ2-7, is ETGVTQSPTHLIKTRGQQVTLRCSSQSGHNTVSWYQQALGQGPQFIFQYYREEENGRGNFPPRFSGLQFPNYSSELNVNALELDDSALYLCASSSTTSGRRSEQYFGPGTRLTVT.

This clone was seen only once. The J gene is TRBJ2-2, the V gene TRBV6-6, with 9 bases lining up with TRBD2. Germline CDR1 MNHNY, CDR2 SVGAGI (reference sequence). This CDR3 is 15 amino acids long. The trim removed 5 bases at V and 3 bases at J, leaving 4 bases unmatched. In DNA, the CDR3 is TGTGCCAGCAGTCGAAGACTAGCGGACACCGGGGAGCTGTTTTTT. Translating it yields CASSRRLADTGELFF.

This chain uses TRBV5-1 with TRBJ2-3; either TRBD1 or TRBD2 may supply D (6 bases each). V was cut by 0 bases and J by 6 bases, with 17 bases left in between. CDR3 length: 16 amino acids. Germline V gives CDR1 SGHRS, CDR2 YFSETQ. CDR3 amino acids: CASSLGGAPKSDTQYF. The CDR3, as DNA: TGCGCCAGCAGCTTGGGGGGGGCTCCCAAGTCGGATACGCAGTATTTT.

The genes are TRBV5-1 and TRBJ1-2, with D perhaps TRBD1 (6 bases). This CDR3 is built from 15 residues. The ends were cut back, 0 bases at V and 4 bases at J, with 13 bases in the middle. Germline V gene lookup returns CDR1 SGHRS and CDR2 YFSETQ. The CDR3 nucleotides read TGCGCCAGCAGCTTGGGGGACCAGGGGTTCTATGGCTACACCTTC. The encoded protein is CASSLGDQGFYGYTF.

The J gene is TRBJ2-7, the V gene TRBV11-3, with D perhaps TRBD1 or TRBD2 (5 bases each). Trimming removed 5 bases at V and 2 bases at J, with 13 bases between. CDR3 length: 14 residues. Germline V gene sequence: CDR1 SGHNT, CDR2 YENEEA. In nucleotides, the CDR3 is TGTGCCAGCAGCCAACGGGGCCCCCCCTACGAGCAGTACTTC. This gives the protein CASSQRGPPYEQYF.

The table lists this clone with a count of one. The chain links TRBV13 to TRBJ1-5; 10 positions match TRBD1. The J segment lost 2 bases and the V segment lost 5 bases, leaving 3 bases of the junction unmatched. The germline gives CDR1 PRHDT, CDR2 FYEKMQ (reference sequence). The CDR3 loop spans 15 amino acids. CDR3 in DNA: TGTGCCAGCAGCGCAGGGACAGGGGGCAATCAGCCCCAGCATTTT. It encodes CASSAGTGGNQPQHF. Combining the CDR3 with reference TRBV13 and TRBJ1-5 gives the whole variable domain AAGVIQSPRHLIKEKRETATLKCYPIPRHDTVYWYQQGPGQDPQFLISFYEKMQSDKGSIPDRFSAQQFSDYHSELNMSSLELGDSALYFCASSAGTGGNQPQHFGDGTRLSIL.

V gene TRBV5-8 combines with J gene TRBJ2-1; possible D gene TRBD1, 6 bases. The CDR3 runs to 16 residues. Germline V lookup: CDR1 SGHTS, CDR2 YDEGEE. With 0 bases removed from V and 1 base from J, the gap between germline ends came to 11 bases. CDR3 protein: CASSLVKGGSYNEQFF. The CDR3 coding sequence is TGTGCCAGCAGCTTGGTTAAAGGGGGATCCTACAATGAGCAGTTCTTC.

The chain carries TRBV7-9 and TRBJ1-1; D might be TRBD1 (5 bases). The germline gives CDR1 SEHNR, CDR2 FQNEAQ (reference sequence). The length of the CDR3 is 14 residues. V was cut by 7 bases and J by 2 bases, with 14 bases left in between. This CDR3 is CASNSPGGNTEAFF. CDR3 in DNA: TGTGCCAGCAACTCGCCGGGGGGTAACACTGAAGCTTTCTTT.

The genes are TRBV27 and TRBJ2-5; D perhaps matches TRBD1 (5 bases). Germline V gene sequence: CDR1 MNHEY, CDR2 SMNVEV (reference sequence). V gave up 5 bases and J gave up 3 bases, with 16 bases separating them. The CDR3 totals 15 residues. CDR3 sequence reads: CASSPGRLTEETQYF. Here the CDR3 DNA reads TGTGCCAGCAGTCCTGGGCGTCTGACAGAAGAGACCCAGTACTTC.